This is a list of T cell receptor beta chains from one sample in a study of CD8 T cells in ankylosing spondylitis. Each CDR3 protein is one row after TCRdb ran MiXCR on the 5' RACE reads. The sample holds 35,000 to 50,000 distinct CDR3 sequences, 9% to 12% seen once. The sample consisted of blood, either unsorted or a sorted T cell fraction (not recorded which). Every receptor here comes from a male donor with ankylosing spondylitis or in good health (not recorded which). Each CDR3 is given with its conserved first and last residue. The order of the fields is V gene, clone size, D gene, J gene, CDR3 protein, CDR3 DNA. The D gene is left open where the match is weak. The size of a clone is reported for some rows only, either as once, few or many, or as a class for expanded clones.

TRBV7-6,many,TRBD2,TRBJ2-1,CASSPNTGGSNEQFF,TGTGCCAGCAGCCCGAACACGGGGGGATCCAATGAGCAGTTCTTC
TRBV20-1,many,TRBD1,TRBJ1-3,CSAEDRAGGNTIYF,TGCAGTGCTGAAGACAGGGCTGGTGGAAACACCATATATTTT
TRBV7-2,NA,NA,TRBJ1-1,CASSLQGFVNTEAFF,TGTGCCAGCAGCTTACAGGGGTTTGTGAACACTGAAGCTTTCTTT
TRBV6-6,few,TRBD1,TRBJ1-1,CASNTDRDTEAFF,TGTGCCAGCAACACGGACAGGGACACTGAAGCTTTCTTT
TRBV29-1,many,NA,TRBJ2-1,CSTRNNEQFF,TGCAGCACCAGAAACAATGAGCAGTTCTTC
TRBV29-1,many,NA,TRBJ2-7,CSVLQPTKTYEQYF,TGCAGCGTGCTCCAGCCAACCAAGACCTACGAGCAGTACTTC
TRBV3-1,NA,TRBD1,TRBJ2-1,CASSPPRAGGYNEQFF,TGTGCCAGCAGCCCTCCAAGGGCAGGGGGCTACAATGAGCAGTTCTTC
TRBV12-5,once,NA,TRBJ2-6,CASGSQVTGANVLTF,TGTGCTAGTGGTTCCCAGGTTACCGGGGCCAACGTCCTGACTTTC
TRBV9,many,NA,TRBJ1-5,CASSDSNQPQHF,TGTGCCAGCAGCGACAGCAATCAGCCCCAGCATTTT
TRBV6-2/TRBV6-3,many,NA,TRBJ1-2,CASSYSIGSGYTF,TGTGCCAGCAGTTACTCGATAGGGAGTGGCTACACCTTC
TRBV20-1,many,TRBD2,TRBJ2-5,CSAPGGAGAVRETQYF,TGCAGTGCTCCCGGCGGAGCGGGAGCAGTTCGGGAGACCCAGTACTTC
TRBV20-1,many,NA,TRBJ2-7,CSAYRSYEQYF,TGCAGTGCTTACAGATCCTACGAGCAGTACTTC
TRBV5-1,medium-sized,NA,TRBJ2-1,CASSQPPVNEQFF,TGCGCCAGCAGCCAACCCCCAGTCAATGAGCAGTTCTTC
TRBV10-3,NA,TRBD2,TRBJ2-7,CVISETSGGIYEQYF,TGTGTTATCAGTGAGACTAGCGGGGGAATCTACGAGCAGTACTTC
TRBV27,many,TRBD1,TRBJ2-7,CASSLGTGVVHEQYF,TGTGCCAGCAGTTTAGGGACAGGGGTAGTCCACGAGCAGTACTTC
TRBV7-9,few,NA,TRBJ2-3,CASSLTSSGLLDTQYF,TGTGCCAGCAGCTTAACCTCGTCAGGGCTCCTTGATACGCAGTATTTT
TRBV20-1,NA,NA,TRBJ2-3,CSASGRQTTSTDTQYF,TGCAGTGCTAGCGGCCGACAGACCACTAGCACAGATACGCAGTATTTT
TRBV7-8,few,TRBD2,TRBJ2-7,CASSRTSGSSYEQYF,TGTGCCAGCAGCCGAACTAGCGGGAGCTCCTACGAGCAGTACTTC
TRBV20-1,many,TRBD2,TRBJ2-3,CSASGRAVGTDTQYF,TGCAGTGCTAGCGGGAGGGCGGTGGGCACAGATACGCAGTATTTT
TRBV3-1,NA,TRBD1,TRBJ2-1,CASSHGTGLNEQFF,TGTGCCAGCAGCCACGGGACAGGGCTAAATGAGCAGTTCTTC
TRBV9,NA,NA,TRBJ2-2,CASGLQGAAGELFF,TGTGCCAGCGGCCTACAGGGTGCCGCCGGGGAGCTGTTTTTT
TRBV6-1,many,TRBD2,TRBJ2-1,CASSPGTSGYNEQFF,TGTGCCAGCAGCCCCGGGACTAGCGGTTACAATGAGCAGTTCTTC
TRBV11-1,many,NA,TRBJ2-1,CASRARGPEGGRSSYNEQFF,TGTGCCAGCCGGGCCCGGGGGCCTGAGGGAGGACGCAGCTCCTACAATGAGCAGTTCTTC
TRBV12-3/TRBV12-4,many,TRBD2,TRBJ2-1,CASSLGLLAGASGNEQFF,TGTGCCAGCAGTTTAGGGTTGCTAGCGGGAGCCTCTGGCAATGAGCAGTTCTTC
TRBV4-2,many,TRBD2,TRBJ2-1,CASSHTSGPSYNEQFF,TGTGCCAGCAGCCACACTAGCGGTCCTTCCTACAATGAGCAGTTCTTC
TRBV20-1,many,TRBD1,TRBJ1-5,CSATRQGRNQPQHF,TGCAGTGCTACTCGACAGGGGCGGAATCAGCCCCAGCATTTT
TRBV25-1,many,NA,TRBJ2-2,CASSDQGLSTGELFF,TGTGCCAGCAGTGATCAGGGGCTATCGACCGGGGAGCTGTTTTTT
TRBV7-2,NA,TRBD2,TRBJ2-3,CASRASGTHTQYF,TGTGCCAGCAGAGCGAGCGGGACTCATACGCAGTATTTT
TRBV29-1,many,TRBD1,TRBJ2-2,CSVGQGAQFNTGELFF,TGCAGCGTGGGACAGGGGGCGCAGTTTAACACCGGGGAGCTGTTTTTT
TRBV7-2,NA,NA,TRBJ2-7,CASSTRQAYEQYF,TGTGCCAGCAGCACCAGACAGGCCTACGAGCAGTACTTC
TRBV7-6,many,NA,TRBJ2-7,CASSSRLRPPYEQYF,TGTGCCAGCAGCTCGCGTTTGCGCCCCCCCTACGAGCAGTACTTC
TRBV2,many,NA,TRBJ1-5,CASSASNSNQPQHF,TGTGCCAGCAGCGCCTCGAATAGCAATCAGCCCCAGCATTTT
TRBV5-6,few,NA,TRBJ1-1,CASSLAQPNTEAFF,TGTGCCAGCAGCTTGGCGCAGCCGAACACTGAAGCTTTCTTT